This TCR beta chain originates from a study of T cells in Graves' hyperthyroidism and ophthalmopathy. General observations from the study: Median prediction lead before ophthalmopathy onset was about 6.3 months with the model.

Disease duration was under 3 months in the ophthalmopathy patients, who also had a Clinical Activity Score of at least 3 and a NOSPECS grade of at least 4. This clonotype has ten or more counts. Its antigen is undetermined. RNA transcripts served as the template for amplifying TCR beta CDR3 regions. An initial round of RT-PCR targeting the TCR CDR3 relied on the HTBI primer set. MiXCR was run by TCRdb on the multiplex PCR reads, yielding one entry per CDR3 protein. The sample lists 200,000 to 250,000 distinct CDR3 sequences; about 24% were seen once. This CDR3 region has 14 residues. V was clipped by 2 bases and J by 7 bases, with 15 bases between them. Germline values: CDR1 MNHEY, CDR2 SVGAGI.

The receptor comes from a woman between 40 and 55 years old with Graves' ophthalmopathy. What was sequenced was blood. The chain has TRBV6-5 and TRBJ2-7, with D possibly being TRBD2 (6 bases). CDR3 nucleotides: TGTGCCAGCAGTTACCCTTCGGGACGGGGGGAGCAGTACTTC. Amino acids: CASSYPSGRGEQYF.